The rows below give T cell receptor beta chains drawn from one sample of a study of T cell responses to AZD1222 COVID-19 vaccine. Repertoires were generated with immunoSEQ multiplex PCR, while TCRdb's copy carries only in-frame clones and drops some. The sample yields more than 100,000 clones, about 92% seen once. Sequenced here: peripheral blood, sampled 28 days after the second AZD1222 dose. The receptors were gathered from an adult who received the AZD1222 COVID-19 vaccine. Each CDR3 is given with its conserved first and last residue. A D gene is named only where the DNA matches it firmly. The size entry is marked missing in some rows and otherwise reads once, few, many or a size class.

d_gene: -
j_gene: TRBJ1-1
v_gene: TRBV12-3/TRBV12-4
abundance: few
CDR3nt: TGTGCCAGCAGCTCTGGATTGAACACTGAAGCTTTCTTT
CDR3aa: CASSSGLNTEAFF

d_gene: TRBD2
j_gene: TRBJ2-7
v_gene: TRBV2
abundance: -
CDR3nt: TGTGCCAGCAGTGACGGCGGGAGGACAAACCACGAGCAGTACTTC
CDR3aa: CASSDGGRTNHEQYF

d_gene: -
j_gene: TRBJ2-7
v_gene: TRBV7-2
abundance: -
CDR3nt: TGTGCCAGCAGCTTAGAGGTCCGCTACGAGCAGTACTTC
CDR3aa: CASSLEVRYEQYF

d_gene: -
j_gene: TRBJ2-7
v_gene: TRBV24-1
abundance: few
CDR3nt: TGTGCCACCAGTGATCCCGGGACCCCCTACGAGCAGTACTTC
CDR3aa: CATSDPGTPYEQYF

d_gene: TRBD1
j_gene: TRBJ1-1
v_gene: TRBV11-2
abundance: -
CDR3nt: TGTGCCAGCAGCTCCCTAGCCTGGGACAGGGGGAGCACTGAAGCTTTCTTT
CDR3aa: CASSSLAWDRGSTEAFF

d_gene: -
j_gene: TRBJ1-1
v_gene: TRBV20-1
abundance: -
CDR3nt: TGCAGTGCTAGTAGGGGTCAAGCTGAAGCTTTCTTT
CDR3aa: CSASRGQAEAFF

d_gene: -
j_gene: TRBJ2-5
v_gene: TRBV28
abundance: -
CDR3nt: TGTGCCAGCAGTAACGACGTAAAGACCCAGTACTTC
CDR3aa: CASSNDVKTQYF

d_gene: -
j_gene: TRBJ2-7
v_gene: TRBV28
abundance: -
CDR3nt: TGTGCCAGCAGGAGGACAGCGTCTAAAACCTACGAGCAGTACTTC
CDR3aa: CASRRTASKTYEQYF

d_gene: TRBD2
j_gene: TRBJ2-3
v_gene: TRBV18
abundance: -
CDR3nt: TGTGCCAGCTCACTTGGACTAGCGGGGGCAGATACGCAGTATTTT
CDR3aa: CASSLGLAGADTQYF

d_gene: -
j_gene: TRBJ1-4
v_gene: TRBV9
abundance: -
CDR3nt: TGTGCCAGCAGCCCCAACACAGCAACTAATGAAAAACTGTTTTTT
CDR3aa: CASSPNTATNEKLFF

d_gene: -
j_gene: TRBJ2-3
v_gene: TRBV2
abundance: -
CDR3nt: TGTGCCAGCAGTCAGTCGGGTCCCCCAAGGTATTTT
CDR3aa: CASSQSGPPRYF

d_gene: -
j_gene: TRBJ1-2
v_gene: TRBV5-8
abundance: -
CDR3nt: TGTGCCAGCAGTCTACTAAACAGAGTATTTAACTATGGCTACACCTTC
CDR3aa: CASSLLNRVFNYGYTF

d_gene: -
j_gene: TRBJ2-2
v_gene: TRBV7-2
abundance: -
CDR3nt: TGTGCCAGCAGCTTAGCGGGGGCGGTTGCCCGGCGAAGGGACACCGGGGAGCTGTTTTTT
CDR3aa: CASSLAGAVARRRDTGELFF

d_gene: TRBD1
j_gene: TRBJ2-7
v_gene: TRBV19
abundance: once
CDR3nt: TGTGCCAGTAGTGCCACAGGGGGCGCGGCCTACGAGCAGTACTTC
CDR3aa: CASSATGGAAYEQYF

d_gene: TRBD1
j_gene: TRBJ1-4
v_gene: TRBV29-1
abundance: -
CDR3nt: TGCAGCGCCCGACAGGGGGCACATGAAAAACTGTTTTTT
CDR3aa: CSARQGAHEKLFF

d_gene: -
j_gene: TRBJ1-2
v_gene: TRBV6-5
abundance: once
CDR3nt: TGTGCCAGCAGTATTGAAACGGGTTTAATTTATGGCTACACCTTC
CDR3aa: CASSIETGLIYGYTF

d_gene: -
j_gene: TRBJ1-6
v_gene: TRBV19
abundance: -
CDR3nt: TGTGCCAGTACCCGGGACGGCCCGAATTCACCCCTCCACTTT
CDR3aa: CASTRDGPNSPLHF

d_gene: -
j_gene: TRBJ1-3
v_gene: TRBV27
abundance: -
CDR3nt: TGTGCCAGCAGTTTACGGCAGGGAGGCTCTGGAAACACCATATATTTT
CDR3aa: CASSLRQGGSGNTIYF

d_gene: TRBD1
j_gene: TRBJ2-7
v_gene: TRBV2
abundance: -
CDR3nt: TGTGCCAGCATCGACAGGGATGACGAGCAGTACTTC
CDR3aa: CASIDRDDEQYF

d_gene: TRBD1
j_gene: TRBJ1-1
v_gene: TRBV28
abundance: -
CDR3nt: TGTGCCAGCAGTCCGGATTGGGACAGGGGTGCTGAAGCTTTCTTT
CDR3aa: CASSPDWDRGAEAFF

d_gene: TRBD1
j_gene: TRBJ1-5
v_gene: TRBV28
abundance: once
CDR3nt: TGTGCCAGCAGTACCGCGACAGGGATGAGCAATCAGCCCCAGCATTTT
CDR3aa: CASSTATGMSNQPQHF

d_gene: TRBD2
j_gene: TRBJ2-7
v_gene: TRBV29-1
abundance: -
CDR3nt: TGCAGCGTTGCAACCGGGACTACGACATACGAGCAGTACTTC
CDR3aa: CSVATGTTTYEQYF

d_gene: -
j_gene: TRBJ1-1
v_gene: TRBV3-1/TRBV3-2
abundance: -
CDR3nt: TGTGCCAGCAGCCAAGACACATGGGGCGAATGGACTGAAGCTTTCTTT
CDR3aa: CASSQDTWGEWTEAFF

d_gene: -
j_gene: TRBJ1-3
v_gene: TRBV18
abundance: -
CDR3nt: TGTGCCAGCTCACCACCGTCGGCCTCGGGGGGAAACACCATATATTTT
CDR3aa: CASSPPSASGGNTIYF

d_gene: -
j_gene: TRBJ1-1
v_gene: TRBV9
abundance: -
CDR3nt: TGTGCCAGCAGCGTAGCTGGGGCCAGAACTGAAGCTTTCTTT
CDR3aa: CASSVAGARTEAFF

d_gene: TRBD1
j_gene: TRBJ2-7
v_gene: TRBV2
abundance: -
CDR3nt: TGTGCCAGCAGTTCCGGGACAGGGTTCTACGAGCAGTACTTC
CDR3aa: CASSSGTGFYEQYF

d_gene: TRBD1
j_gene: TRBJ1-4
v_gene: TRBV7-9
abundance: -
CDR3nt: TGTGCCAGCAGCCACGGGACAGGGGGTAGTGAAAAACTGTTTTTT
CDR3aa: CASSHGTGGSEKLFF

d_gene: TRBD1
j_gene: TRBJ1-3
v_gene: TRBV5-4
abundance: few
CDR3nt: TGTGCCAGCAGCCGGGACAGGGGGCGAGGAAACACCATATATTTT
CDR3aa: CASSRDRGRGNTIYF

d_gene: -
j_gene: TRBJ1-1
v_gene: TRBV19
abundance: -
CDR3nt: TGTGCCAGTTCGCCGACGGCAAGGGAGTACGGGACTGAAGCTTTCTTT
CDR3aa: CASSPTAREYGTEAFF

d_gene: TRBD1
j_gene: TRBJ1-5
v_gene: TRBV10-3
abundance: few
CDR3nt: TGTGCCATCAGTACAGGGGCAGGTCAGCCCCAGCATTTT
CDR3aa: CAISTGAGQPQHF

d_gene: -
j_gene: TRBJ1-4
v_gene: TRBV6-5
abundance: -
CDR3nt: TGTGCCACACAACTCTCGAGGGAAAAACTGTTTTTT
CDR3aa: CATQLSREKLFF

d_gene: -
j_gene: TRBJ2-2
v_gene: TRBV7-2
abundance: -
CDR3nt: TGTGCCAGCAGACGGGGGTCCGGAGCCACCGGGGAGCTGTTTTTT
CDR3aa: CASRRGSGATGELFF

d_gene: -
j_gene: TRBJ1-2
v_gene: TRBV27
abundance: -
CDR3nt: TGTGCCAGCAGACAGGGCTACTATGGCTACACCTTC
CDR3aa: CASRQGYYGYTF

d_gene: -
j_gene: TRBJ2-1
v_gene: TRBV7-2
abundance: -
CDR3nt: TGTGCCAGCAGCGTACTCCCAGCAAGCGATGAGCAGTTCTTC
CDR3aa: CASSVLPASDEQFF

d_gene: TRBD1
j_gene: TRBJ2-3
v_gene: TRBV5-1
abundance: -
CDR3nt: TGCGCCAGCTGCGTACAGGGGGCTTTCACAGATACGCAGTATTTT
CDR3aa: CASCVQGAFTDTQYF

d_gene: -
j_gene: TRBJ2-2
v_gene: TRBV12-3/TRBV12-4
abundance: once
CDR3nt: TGTGCCAGCTCACGCAGGGTCGGGGAGCTGTTTTTT
CDR3aa: CASSRRVGELFF

d_gene: TRBD1
j_gene: TRBJ1-4
v_gene: TRBV2
abundance: -
CDR3nt: TGTGCCAGCAGTCCCCACAGGGGGATTGGGGCAACTAATGAAAAACTGTTTTTT
CDR3aa: CASSPHRGIGATNEKLFF

d_gene: TRBD1
j_gene: TRBJ1-2
v_gene: TRBV2
abundance: -
CDR3nt: TGTGCCAGCATTTCACGGCTCCCGGGACAGGGACATTATGGCTACACCTTC
CDR3aa: CASISRLPGQGHYGYTF

d_gene: -
j_gene: TRBJ1-1
v_gene: TRBV6-6
abundance: once
CDR3nt: TGTGCCAGCAGTTACGAGGAATTGAACACTGAAGCTTTCTTT
CDR3aa: CASSYEELNTEAFF

d_gene: TRBD1
j_gene: TRBJ2-7
v_gene: TRBV27
abundance: -
CDR3nt: TGTGCCAGCAGCGGACAGGGTTCTTACGAGCAGTACTTC
CDR3aa: CASSGQGSYEQYF

d_gene: TRBD2
j_gene: TRBJ2-7
v_gene: TRBV7-2
abundance: -
CDR3nt: TGTGCCAGCAGCAGGGGACTAGCGGGAGCCGAGCAGTACTTC
CDR3aa: CASSRGLAGAEQYF

d_gene: -
j_gene: TRBJ1-6
v_gene: TRBV3-1/TRBV3-2
abundance: -
CDR3nt: TGTGCCAGCAGCCCGGGATTTCTCTCTAATTCACCCCTCCACTTT
CDR3aa: CASSPGFLSNSPLHF

d_gene: TRBD1
j_gene: TRBJ1-2
v_gene: TRBV29-1
abundance: once
CDR3nt: TGCAGCGTTCCGGACAGGGGGTTAAGAAATGGCTACACCTTC
CDR3aa: CSVPDRGLRNGYTF